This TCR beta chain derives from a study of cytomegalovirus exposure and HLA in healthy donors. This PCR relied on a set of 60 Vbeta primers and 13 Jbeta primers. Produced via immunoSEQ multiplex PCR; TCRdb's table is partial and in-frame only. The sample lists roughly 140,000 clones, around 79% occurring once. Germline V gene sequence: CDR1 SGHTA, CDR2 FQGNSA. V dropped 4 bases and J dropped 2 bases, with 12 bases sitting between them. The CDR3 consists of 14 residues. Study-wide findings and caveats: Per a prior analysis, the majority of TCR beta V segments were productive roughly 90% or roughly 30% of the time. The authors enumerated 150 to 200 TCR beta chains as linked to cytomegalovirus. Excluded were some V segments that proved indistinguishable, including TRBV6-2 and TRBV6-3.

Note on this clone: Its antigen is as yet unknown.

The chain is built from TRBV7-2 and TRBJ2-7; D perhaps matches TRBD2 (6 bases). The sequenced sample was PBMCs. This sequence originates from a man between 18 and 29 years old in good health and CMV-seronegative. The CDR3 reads CASSSREMAYEQYF. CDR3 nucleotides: TGTGCCAGCAGCTCCCGGGAGATGGCCTACGAGCAGTACTTC.